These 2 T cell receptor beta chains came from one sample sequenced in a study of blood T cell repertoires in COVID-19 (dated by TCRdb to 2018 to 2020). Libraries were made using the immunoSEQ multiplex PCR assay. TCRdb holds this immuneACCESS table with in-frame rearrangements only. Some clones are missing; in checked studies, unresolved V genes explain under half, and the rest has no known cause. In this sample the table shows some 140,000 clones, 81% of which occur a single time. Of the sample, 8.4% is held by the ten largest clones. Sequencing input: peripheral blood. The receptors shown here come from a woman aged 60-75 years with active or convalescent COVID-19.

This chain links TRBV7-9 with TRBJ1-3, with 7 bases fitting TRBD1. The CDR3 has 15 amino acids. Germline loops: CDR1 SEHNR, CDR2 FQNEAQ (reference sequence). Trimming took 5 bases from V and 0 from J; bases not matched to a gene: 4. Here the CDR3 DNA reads TGTGCCAGCAGCCCGGACAGGTTCTCTGGAAACACCATATATTTT. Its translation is CASSPDRFSGNTIYF.

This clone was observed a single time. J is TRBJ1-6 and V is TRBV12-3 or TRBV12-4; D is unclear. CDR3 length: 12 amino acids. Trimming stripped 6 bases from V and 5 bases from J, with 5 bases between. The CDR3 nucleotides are TGTGCCAGCAGACTAGATAATTCACCCCTCCACTTT. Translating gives CASRLDNSPLHF.